This TCR beta chain was sequenced in a study of T cells in Graves' hyperthyroidism and ophthalmopathy. Study-wide points: Ophthalmopathy was predicted by the model a median of roughly 6.6 months ahead of onset.

Many counts were recorded for this clonotype. Its target is not known. TCR beta CDR3 region amplification was performed from RNA transcripts. HTBI primers were the set used in a first-round RT-PCR of the TCR CDR3. TCRdb processed the multiplex PCR reads anew with MiXCR; each CDR3 protein has one entry. The data hold fewer than 900,000 distinct CDR3 sequences, with under 20% observed a single time. The ends lost 6 bases at V and 7 bases at J; junction bases unmatched: 8. The CDR3 extends over 14 amino acids. Germline values: CDR1 SNHLY, CDR2 FYNNEI. In making diagnoses, clinical symptoms, serum thyroxine and TRAb, thyroid ultrasound and orbital computed tomography were all used.

The sample was blood. This chain connects TRBV2 to TRBJ2-3; the match to TRBD2 covers 9 bases. This clonotype originated in a woman between 45 and 60 years old with Graves' hyperthyroidism that later progressed to Graves' ophthalmopathy. The chain's CDR3 is CASRRAGGPNTQYF. CDR3 DNA sequence: TGTGCCAGCAGGAGGGCGGGGGGGCCGAATACGCAGTATTTT.